Sequencing of this T cell receptor (beta chain) was carried out in a study of PD-1 blockade in mismatch repair-deficient tumors. Overall study context: All were previously treated, progressing patients with about twelve mismatch repair-deficient cancer types.

The repertoire was sequenced with immunoSEQ multiplex PCR; TCRdb's copy has only in-frame clones and lacks some. The sample lists some 97,000 clones, about 79% seen once, with about 6.3% in the top ten. Looked up from germline, CDR1 is SGHTA and CDR2 is FQGTGA. V lost 2 bases to trimming and J lost 8 bases, with 15 bases between them. CDR3 length: 14 amino acids. The source is an adult with mismatch repair-deficient cancer. V usage is TRBV7-3 and J usage is TRBJ1-2; no clear D gene. Specimen: peripheral blood, collected about 33 weeks after starting pembrolizumab. CDR3 sequence (DNA): TGTGCCAGCAGCTTATCCGGTACTGGAGGCGGCTACACCTTC. Translation gives CASSLSGTGGGYTF.